The rows below give T cell receptor beta chains drawn from one sample of a study of cytomegalovirus exposure and HLA in healthy donors. The assay was immunoSEQ multiplex PCR, and TCRdb's table has in-frame clones only and misses some. The repertoire holds about 250,000 clones, approximately 80% seen once, with less than 0.4% in the top ten. Sample: PBMCs. The source of these receptors is a girl aged 2-10 years in good health and CMV-seronegative. CDR3s include the opening cysteine and the closing phenylalanine or tryptophan. D genes are given only for firm matches. A clone size is listed for some rows: how often the clone was seen (once, few, many), or a class if it is expanded.

v_call	clone_size	j_call	d_call	cdr3_aa	cdr3_nt
TRBV6-1	-	TRBJ1-1	-	CASSREVNTEAFF	TGTGCCAGCAGTAGGGAGGTGAACACTGAAGCTTTCTTT
TRBV7-6	-	TRBJ2-2	-	CASSPWTEAGELFF	TGTGCCAGCAGCCCCTGGACGGAGGCCGGGGAGCTGTTTTTT
TRBV5-8	-	TRBJ1-1	-	CASSSGQMNTEAFF	TGTGCCAGCAGCTCAGGACAGATGAACACTGAAGCTTTCTTT
TRBV6-5	once	TRBJ2-3	-	CASSYSSSLPDTQYF	TGTGCCAGCAGTTACTCGTCTAGCCTCCCAGATACGCAGTATTTT
TRBV7-9	-	TRBJ1-1	-	CASSLLPAGRNTEAFF	TGTGCCAGCAGCTTGTTGCCAGCGGGACGGAACACTGAAGCTTTCTTT
TRBV28	-	TRBJ2-2	-	CASSLSGVEVTGELFF	TGTGCCAGCAGTTTATCCGGCGTTGAGGTCACCGGGGAGCTGTTTTTT
TRBV7-9	-	TRBJ1-2	TRBD1	CASSSGQGVGYTF	TGTGCCAGCAGCTCGGGACAGGGGGTTGGCTACACCTTC
TRBV2	-	TRBJ1-1	-	CASSPNYPGRGTEAFF	TGTGCCAGCAGTCCAAACTACCCCGGCAGGGGCACTGAAGCTTTCTTT
TRBV10-3	few	TRBJ2-2	-	CAISDRESAGELFF	TGTGCCATCAGTGACAGGGAAAGTGCCGGGGAGCTGTTTTTT
TRBV11-2	-	TRBJ2-1	TRBD2	CASSFPLAGNNNEQFF	TGTGCCAGCAGCTTCCCTCTAGCGGGGAATAACAATGAGCAGTTCTTC
TRBV5-1	-	TRBJ1-2	TRBD1	CASSFDRGLGYTF	TGCGCCAGCAGCTTCGACAGGGGGCTTGGCTACACCTTC
TRBV19	-	TRBJ2-1	-	CASSISVYNEQFF	TGTGCCAGTAGTATCTCCGTATACAATGAGCAGTTCTTC
TRBV5-1	-	TRBJ1-1	TRBD1	CASSSQGLNTEAFF	TGCGCCAGCAGCTCACAGGGGTTGAACACTGAAGCTTTCTTT
TRBV30	-	TRBJ1-1	TRBD1	CAWTRDSMNTEAFF	TGTGCCTGGACCCGGGACAGTATGAACACTGAAGCTTTCTTT
TRBV2	-	TRBJ2-1	-	CASSEAPGLANEQFF	TGTGCCAGCAGTGAGGCGCCAGGCCTTGCCAATGAGCAGTTCTTC
TRBV7-9	-	TRBJ1-6	-	CASSLANGEADPLHF	TGTGCCAGCAGCTTAGCCAACGGGGAAGCCGATCCCCTCCACTTT
TRBV18	-	TRBJ1-5	-	CASSAGGLDQPQHF	TGTGCCAGCTCCGCGGGCGGGCTCGATCAGCCCCAGCATTTT
TRBV5-1	-	TRBJ2-7	TRBD2	CASSLDGTSGNEQYF	TGCGCCAGCAGCTTGGATGGGACTAGCGGTAACGAGCAGTACTTC
TRBV7-6	-	TRBJ1-5	TRBD1	CASSSFSGQGNQPQHF	TGTGCCAGCAGCTCATTTTCGGGACAGGGCAATCAGCCCCAGCATTTT
TRBV27	few	TRBJ2-4	-	CASSQQNGAIQYF	TGTGCCAGCAGCCAGCAGAATGGGGCTATTCAGTACTTC
TRBV27	-	TRBJ2-7	-	CASSERWAGSYEQYF	TGTGCCAGCAGTGAACGGTGGGCAGGTTCCTACGAGCAGTACTTC
TRBV28	few	TRBJ2-3	-	CASTREVHTQYF	TGTGCCAGCACGCGGGAAGTGCATACGCAGTATTTT
TRBV5-1	-	TRBJ2-7	-	CASSLVWQGLFYEQYF	TGCGCCAGCAGCTTGGTGTGGCAGGGTTTGTTCTACGAGCAGTACTTC
TRBV4-2	-	TRBJ1-5	-	CASSQDPGDINQPQHF	TGTGCCAGCAGCCAAGATCCGGGGGATATCAATCAGCCCCAGCATTTT
TRBV19	-	TRBJ1-4	TRBD1	CASRQGRGEKLFF	TGTGCCAGTAGACAGGGGCGAGGCGAAAAACTGTTTTTT
TRBV5-1	-	TRBJ2-3	TRBD2	CASSLGYTSGRTDTQYF	TGCGCCAGCAGCTTGGGATATACTAGCGGGAGGACAGATACGCAGTATTTT
TRBV7-6	-	TRBJ2-7	TRBD1	CASSIGTGLTYEQYF	TGTGCCAGCAGCATAGGGACAGGGTTGACCTACGAGCAGTACTTC
TRBV27	-	TRBJ2-7	-	CASSAGQSYEQYF	TGTGCCAGCAGTGCGGGACAGTCCTACGAGCAGTACTTC
TRBV23-1	-	TRBJ2-3	-	CASSPRSKDSYTDTQYF	TGCGCCAGCAGTCCCCGATCCAAGGACAGTTACACAGATACGCAGTATTTT
TRBV5-6	-	TRBJ2-7	TRBD1	CASSPRTGREQYF	TGTGCCAGCAGCCCCCGGACAGGGAGGGAGCAGTACTTC
TRBV7-2	-	TRBJ1-1	-	CASSLGRVDTEAFF	TGTGCCAGCAGCTTAGGCAGGGTTGACACTGAAGCTTTCTTT
TRBV27	-	TRBJ2-4	-	CASSRGPGGLVIQYF	TGTGCCAGCAGTCGGGGGCCAGGGGGTCTAGTCATTCAGTACTTC
TRBV28	once	TRBJ2-7	TRBD2	CASSLGLAGGDYYEQYF	TGTGCCAGCAGTTTAGGACTAGCGGGGGGCGACTACTACGAGCAGTACTTC
TRBV5-6	-	TRBJ1-1	-	CASSELQARYTEAFF	TGTGCCAGCAGCGAATTACAGGCACGGTACACTGAAGCTTTCTTT
TRBV7-3	-	TRBJ2-3	TRBD1	CASSRRTGGIDTQYF	TGTGCCAGCAGTCGCAGGACAGGGGGCATAGATACGCAGTATTTT
TRBV10-3	-	TRBJ2-1	-	CAISDRNRDEQFF	TGTGCCATCAGTGATAGGAATCGGGATGAGCAGTTCTTC
TRBV6-5	-	TRBJ1-6	-	CASHSTGEPNSPLHF	TGTGCCAGCCATTCGACAGGCGAACCTAATTCACCCCTCCACTTT
TRBV19	-	TRBJ1-1	TRBD1	CASRYIGGRTEAFF	TGTGCCAGTCGTTATATAGGGGGCCGGACTGAAGCTTTCTTT
TRBV18	-	TRBJ2-1	TRBD2	CASSPGLAGVDEQFF	TGTGCCAGCTCACCGGGACTAGCGGGAGTCGATGAGCAGTTCTTC
TRBV7-9	-	TRBJ1-4	-	CASSLTPGTQLEKLFF	TGTGCCAGCAGCTTAACTCCCGGGACACAACTCGAAAAACTGTTTTTT
TRBV5-8	-	TRBJ2-7	TRBD1	CASSLSATGGEQYF	TGTGCCAGCAGCTTGTCGGCAACAGGGGGGGAGCAGTACTTC
TRBV19	-	TRBJ1-5	TRBD1	CATAGGTGNQPQHF	TGTGCCACCGCCGGGGGGACAGGTAATCAGCCCCAGCATTTT
TRBV19	-	TRBJ1-1	TRBD1	CASNDRVQAFF	TGTGCCAGTAACGACAGGGTTCAAGCTTTCTTT
TRBV7-9	-	TRBJ2-1	TRBD1	CASSLALPGQAYNEQFF	TGTGCCAGCAGCTTAGCACTACCGGGACAGGCCTACAATGAGCAGTTCTTC
TRBV6-5	few	TRBJ2-3	TRBD1	CASSGTGSTDTQYF	TGTGCCAGCAGTGGGACAGGGTCCACAGATACGCAGTATTTT
TRBV13	-	TRBJ1-3	TRBD1	CASSLGYRGGNTIYF	TGTGCCAGCAGCTTAGGGTACAGGGGAGGAAACACCATATATTTT
TRBV28	-	TRBJ2-7	TRBD2	CASSLGLAGIFYEQYF	TGTGCCAGCAGTTTAGGGCTAGCGGGAATTTTCTACGAGCAGTACTTC
TRBV28	-	TRBJ2-5	-	CASSRRGAGQETQYF	TGTGCCAGCAGTCGTAGGGGAGCGGGCCAAGAGACCCAGTACTTC
TRBV6-1	-	TRBJ1-4	-	CASQAWGGEKLFF	TGTGCCAGTCAAGCCTGGGGCGGTGAAAAACTGTTTTTT
TRBV2	-	TRBJ2-1	-	CASREWGPGDEQFF	TGTGCCAGCAGGGAATGGGGCCCGGGCGATGAGCAGTTCTTC
TRBV5-5	-	TRBJ2-7	-	CASSLVLAPPYEQYF	TGTGCCAGCAGCTTGGTGCTAGCCCCCCCCTACGAGCAGTACTTC
TRBV29-1	-	TRBJ1-1	-	CSVAPGYGGAGLGTEAFF	TGCAGCGTTGCTCCGGGGTATGGGGGCGCAGGGCTGGGCACTGAAGCTTTCTTT
TRBV28	-	TRBJ2-7	TRBD1	CASRPGTGGLYEQYF	TGTGCCAGCAGGCCTGGGACAGGGGGCCTCTACGAGCAGTACTTC
TRBV14	once	TRBJ1-2	-	CASSQEQRLSYTF	TGTGCCAGCAGCCAAGAGCAGAGACTGAGCTACACCTTC
TRBV6-1	-	TRBJ2-2	-	CASKHGELFF	TGTGCCAGCAAACACGGGGAGCTGTTTTTT
TRBV7-3	once	TRBJ2-5	-	CASSLIGGGETQYF	TGTGCCAGCAGCTTAATTGGGGGAGGCGAGACCCAGTACTTC
TRBV27	-	TRBJ2-3	-	CASSHSTDTQYF	TGTGCCAGCAGTCATAGCACAGATACGCAGTATTTT